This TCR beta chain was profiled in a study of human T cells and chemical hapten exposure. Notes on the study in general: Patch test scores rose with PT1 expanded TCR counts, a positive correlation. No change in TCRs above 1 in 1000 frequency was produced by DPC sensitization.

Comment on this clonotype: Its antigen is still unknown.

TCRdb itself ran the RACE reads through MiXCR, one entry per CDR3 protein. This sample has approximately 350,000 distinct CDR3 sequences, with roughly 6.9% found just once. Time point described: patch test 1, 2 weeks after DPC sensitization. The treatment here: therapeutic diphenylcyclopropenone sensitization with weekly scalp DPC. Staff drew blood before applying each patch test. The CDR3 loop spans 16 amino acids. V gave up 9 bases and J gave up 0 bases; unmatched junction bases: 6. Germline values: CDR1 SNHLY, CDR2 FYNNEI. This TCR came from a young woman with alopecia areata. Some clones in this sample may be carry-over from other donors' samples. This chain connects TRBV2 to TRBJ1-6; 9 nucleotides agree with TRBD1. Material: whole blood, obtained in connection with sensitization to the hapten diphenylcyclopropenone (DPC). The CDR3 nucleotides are TGTGCCAGTGCGACAGGGGGAGGCTCCTATAATTCACCCCTCCACTTT. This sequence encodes CASATGGGSYNSPLHF. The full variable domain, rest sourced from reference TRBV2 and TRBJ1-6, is EPEVTQTPSHQVTQMGQEVILRCVPISNHLYFYWYRQILGQKVEFLVSFYNNEISEKSEIFDDQFSVERPDGSNFTLKIRSTKLEDSAMYFCASATGGGSYNSPLHFGNGTRLTVT.